This T cell receptor (beta chain) was documented in a study of T cell responses to AZD1222 COVID-19 vaccine. Study information: Analysis merged second doses at about 4 or about 12 weeks.

V was clipped by 5 bases and J by 6 bases, with 13 bases between them. Per the germline V gene, CDR1 is MNHEY and CDR2 is SVGAGI. The CDR3 totals 14 residues. Findings of the study overall: Nearly half of the spike-specific TCRs reportedly recognize variant regions that carry no mutations. Receipt of two AZD1222 doses was followed by a rise in Spike-specific TCR breadth and depth.

Concerning this clone: Its target is unknown.

Only in-frame clones appear in the TCRdb table, and some are missing; sequencing was by immunoSEQ multiplex PCR. Among 120,000 to 150,000 clones listed, approximately 89% were seen once. The TCR originated in an adult in good health. This specimen was peripheral blood, taken on day 0 of AZD1222 vaccination. This sequence joins TRBV6-5 and TRBJ1-4; D not resolved. The CDR3 nucleotides are TGTGCCAGCAGTCCCGGAGGGATTCATGAAAAACTGTTTTTT. The encoded protein is CASSPGGIHEKLFF.